This TCR beta chain was recovered during a study of cytomegalovirus exposure and HLA in healthy donors (TCRdb year 2017). Context from the whole study: According to an earlier analysis of several hundred of the donors, about 170 million T cells yielded 117 million unique TCR beta sequences and approximately 280 Gb of sequence data. Around 320 gigabases of sequencing data and tens of millions of unique TCR sequences were included in an early release covering around 650 HLA-typed donors. Of the roughly 410 genotyped donors, 80% to 90% were placed in the genetic ancestry cluster associated with self-reported Caucasian donors. The study aimed to test whether signatures of past pathogen exposure could be identified by cataloging public T cell receptors. The study profiled the T cell repertoires of hundreds of subjects by immunosequencing and related them to cytomegalovirus serostatus. Along with the approximately 650-subject first cohort, a separate validation cohort of more than 90 different subjects was used. To predict cytomegalovirus infection status, the study combined high-throughput TCR immunosequencing, statistical association of individual TCRs with disease status, and machine learning. To study patterns of TCR occurrence, a later analysis re-analyzed previously published TCR beta repertoires from more than 550 donors and added high-resolution HLA genotyping. In the later analysis, no new phenotypic data were used to find candidate immune exposures; instead, reliance was placed on TCR beta sequences and their occurrence across donors. An earlier analysis of several hundred of the donors applied high-throughput TCR beta sequencing to assess whether each TCR beta V gene segment acted as functional or pseudogenic. Donor age, sex, ethnicity and CMV serostatus were compiled alongside the repertoire data. A later genetic analysis took genome-wide SNP genotypes for 398 of the 666 donors and used that subset as a discovery cohort. All discovery cohort repertoires had been generated on a single sequencing platform. Class I and class II HLA loci were covered by the typing at four-digit resolution. The number of donors typed differed by locus, with roughly 629-640 for A, B, C, DRB1 and DQB1, roughly 550 for DQA1, over 600 for DPA1, and some 450 for DPB1. Because of strong linkage in the cohort, 4 to 6 DR-DQ haplotypes were treated as single units for association and clustering. Across roughly 420 genotyped donors of the cohort, an average of about 250,000 unique TCR beta nucleotide sequences per donor were sequenced, and approximately 17% of those sequences were non-productive.

In regard to this clone: Its specific antigen is unknown. Per-nucleotide qualities are absent, and no much larger clonotype sits a single base away.

The cohort was made up of 650 to 700 healthy bone marrow donors. At the time of sampling, all cohort members were nominally healthy, though unrecorded immune exposures were likely present. The donor tested CMV seronegative, placing the donor among the roughly 400 seronegative members of the cohort. Every donor gave a peripheral blood sample, and the peripheral blood mononuclear cells from that sample were used for TCR beta sequencing. Genomic DNA was extracted from the blood cell samples with the Qiagen DNeasy Blood Extraction Kit. In the germline V gene (reference sequence), CDR1 corresponds to PRHDT and CDR2 to FYEKMQ. Including cysteine and phenylalanine, the CDR3 has 16 amino acids. Just CDR3 DNA is preserved here, 48 bases in frame from base 1. V trim: 0 bases; J trim: 4 bases; unmatched bases: 7. Broad study findings and their caveats: A cluster of highly shared sequence variants was judged likely to be a technical artifact of the sequencing pipeline. The study listed 150 to 200 TCR beta chains as associated with cytomegalovirus. When HLA alleles, especially DR and DQ, strongly co-occurred, TCR associations were difficult to assign to individual alleles. In this cohort, only TCR beta chains were sequenced, and detectable features were limited by the absence of alpha or paired-chain data. Specific HLA alleles were associated with 15,000 to 20,000 TCR beta sequences at a false discovery rate of 0.05 in a later analysis. The earlier analysis of some 560 of the donors excluded 15 to 20 rarely observed V segments, including chromosome 9 orphons, because counts were too low. In a later analysis, the rate of TCR association differed among HLA loci, with DRB1 alleles having the most associated TCRs and HLA-C alleles having the fewest. In a later analysis, most CMV-associated TCR beta chains were found to appear HLA-restricted, with HLA associations seemingly driven largely by CMV exposure. Linkage disequilibrium might explain the correlated functional status among segregating V segments, but an unknown experimental factor could not be ruled out. The classifier was reported to diagnose cytomegalovirus status with high specificity and sensitivity in both the original cohort and the validation cohort. An association between a missense DCLRE1C variant and V-gene and J-gene trimming of TCR beta chains was found in a later genetic analysis and replicated in an independent cohort. HLA typing was unavailable for some donors at each locus, so association tests used only the typed subset. A further reported finding was that TCR beta sequences accurately predicted the HLA-A and HLA-B alleles for most subjects in the first cohort. Compared with equally common non-associated chains, HLA-associated TCR beta chains in a later analysis were more clonally expanded and had lower generation probabilities. Some IMGT-functional V segments, including TRBV6-2 and TRBV6-3, could not be distinguished by the 87-base-pair reads and were therefore excluded. Most TCR sequences were seen in very few donors, while some public TCRs were found in many individuals. It was suggested by the authors that the approach could potentially be generalized to other disease states and immunological phenotypes. An earlier analysis of approximately 500 of the donors showed that most TCR beta V segments appeared in productive rearrangements either about 87% or about 30% of the time, which broadly matched IMGT annotations. The presence/absence analyses assumed that sequencing depth was roughly uniform across donors, and that assumption may not be true. For the cohort, immune exposure information was limited to CMV serostatus. In a later analysis, several top co-occurrence clusters were reported to appear linked to parvovirus B19, influenza, CMV and Epstein-Barr virus. A later genetic analysis reported fewer N-insertions in productive TCRs among donors in an Asian-associated ancestry cluster than the roughly 700-donor mean. In vitro tests confirmed that three of the cytomegalovirus-associated TCR beta chains recognize cytomegalovirus antigens.

Library preparation was by the immunoSEQ multiplex PCR assay. For the multiplex PCR, a mixture combining 60 forward primers for TCR Vbeta segments and 13 reverse primers for TCR Jbeta segments was used. The CDR3 region of rearranged TCR beta genes was amplified from genomic DNA with a multiplex PCR assay. Amplified TCR beta libraries were sequenced as 87-base-pair reads on the Illumina HiSeq System. The study's own analysis went as follows. A later analysis tallied roughly 76 million unique TCR beta chains across the 610 or so repertoires, and approximately 11 million of those chains were shared by two or more donors. A nearest-neighbor algorithm error-corrected the raw reads and collapsed the reads into unique sequences, merging closely related sequences to remove PCR and sequencing errors. CDR3 sequences were aligned to IMGT reference sequences to assign V, D and J gene segments. For a sequence to be retained, a match of at least six nucleotides to both a V gene segment and a J gene segment was required. Rearrangements were called productive when the CDR3 lacked stop codons and stayed in frame with V and J; all others were non-productive. CDR3 was defined by IMGT convention, running from the second conserved V-encoded cysteine to the conserved J-encoded phenylalanine. In an earlier analysis of around 600 of the donors, sequences lacking an unambiguous match to a single V gene segment were excluded. In an earlier analysis of almost 600 of the donors, a V segment was called functional when productive rearrangements were above 56.7%, and segregating when the standard deviation between donors exceeded 5%. A statistical classification framework was developed to diagnose cytomegalovirus status using the catalog of TCR beta chain sequences. V and J gene assignment, in a later analysis, came from comparing TCR nucleotide sequences with IMGT/GENE-DB human TR gene sequences. In a later analysis, CDR3 sequences and most-parsimonious VDJ recombination scenarios were assigned using the TCRdist pipeline. In a later analysis, each TCR beta chain was defined by its CDR3 amino acid sequence together with its V-gene family, and reads lacking a unique V-gene family were excluded. As a way to deal with suspected cross-contamination and a sequencing artifact, a later analysis dropped under 600 nucleotide sequences that were highly shared and had low generation probability. In a later analysis, a clonal expansion index was calculated for each public chain from normalized within-repertoire ranks of inferred template counts. A later analysis computed generation probabilities with a VDJ recombination model fitted to out-of-frame rearrangements, and checked the results against IGoR. In a later analysis, hypergeometric tests were used to score TCR-TCR, TCR-HLA and TCR-CMV co-occurrence, with a repertoire-size bias correction applied to TCR pairs. To estimate false discovery rates, a later analysis permuted the HLA or CMV assignments 20 times. In a later analysis, co-occurring TCRs were grouped using DBSCAN, with TCRdist sequence similarity added in when clustering inside HLA-allele-positive subsets. Repertoires with fewer than 30,000 or more than 120,000 public chains were left out of co-occurrence clustering, as were a handful of repertoires with anomalous nucleotide sharing. TCRdb provides this immuneACCESS table in a form limited to in-frame rearrangements. Some clones are lacking; in checked studies, under half of them reflect an unresolved V gene, and why the rest are absent is not known. V and J calls plus clone size are reproduced from that table; the DNA served to infer D and trimming. Recorded for this sample are 120,000 to 150,000 clones; roughly 80% of them occurred a single time. The ten largest clones add up to about 5% of the sample.

The sample comprised PBMCs. The TCR originated in a male donor in good health and CMV-seronegative. The chain uses TRBV13 and TRBJ2-7; TRBD1 lines up with 9 middle nucleotides. The bases are TGTGCCAGCAGCTTAGGACAGGGGGCTTTTACTTACGAGCAGTACTTC. Its product reads: CASSLGQGAFTYEQYF. Reference TRBV13 and TRBJ2-7 proteins supply the regions before and after the CDR3; the full variable domain is: AAGVIQSPRHLIKEKRETATLKCYPIPRHDTVYWYQQGPGQDPQFLISFYEKMQSDKGSIPDRFSAQQFSDYHSELNMSSLELGDSALYFCASSLGQGAFTYEQYFGPGTRLTVT.